This paragraph reports one T cell receptor beta chain. TCRdb's copy holds only in-frame clones and misses some; the assay was immunoSEQ multiplex PCR. The sample holds tens of thousands of clones, 88% seen once. Germline values: CDR1 LGHNA, CDR2 YNFKEQ. The CDR3 runs to 13 residues. The V end was cut by 1 base, the J end by 9 bases, with 10 bases between. The sample originates from a study of OX40 agonist ivuxolimab in advanced cancers. V gene TRBV4-2 combines with J gene TRBJ2-1; the D gene could be TRBD1 or TRBD2 (6 bases each). The sequenced sample was CD4+ or CD8+ T cells sorted from blood, obtained in a trial of the OX40 agonist ivuxolimab. This TCR was sampled from an adult with an advanced solid tumor such as melanoma, head and neck, liver or kidney cancer. CDR3 nucleotides: TGTGCCAGCAGCCAAGCCGGAGGGGGTGAGCAGTTCTTC. It codes for CASSQAGGGEQFF.